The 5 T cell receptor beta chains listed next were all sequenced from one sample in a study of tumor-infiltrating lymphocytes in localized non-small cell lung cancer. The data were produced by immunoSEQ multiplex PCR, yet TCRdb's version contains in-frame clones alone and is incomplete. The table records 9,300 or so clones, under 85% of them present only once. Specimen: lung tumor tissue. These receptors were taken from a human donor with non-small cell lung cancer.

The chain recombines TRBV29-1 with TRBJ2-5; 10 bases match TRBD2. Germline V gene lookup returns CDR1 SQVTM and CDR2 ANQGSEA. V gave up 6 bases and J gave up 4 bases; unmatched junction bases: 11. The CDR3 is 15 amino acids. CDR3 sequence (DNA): TGCAGCGTCAGGGGTAGCGGGGGGTGGACAGAGACCCAGTACTTC. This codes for CSVRGSGGWTETQYF. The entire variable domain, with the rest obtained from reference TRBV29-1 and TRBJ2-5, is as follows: SAVISQKPSRDICQRGTSLTIQCQVDSQVTMMFWYRQQPGQSLTLIATANQGSEATYESGFVIDKFPISRPNLTFSTLTVSNMSPEDSSIYLCSVRGSGGWTETQYFGPGTRLLVL.

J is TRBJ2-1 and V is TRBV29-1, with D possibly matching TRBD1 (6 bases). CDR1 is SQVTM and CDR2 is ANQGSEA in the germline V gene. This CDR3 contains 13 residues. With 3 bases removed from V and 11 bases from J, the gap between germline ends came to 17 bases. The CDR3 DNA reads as TGCAGCGTTGATCGGCAGGGGTCTGTAAAGCAGTTCTTC. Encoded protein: CSVDRQGSVKQFF.

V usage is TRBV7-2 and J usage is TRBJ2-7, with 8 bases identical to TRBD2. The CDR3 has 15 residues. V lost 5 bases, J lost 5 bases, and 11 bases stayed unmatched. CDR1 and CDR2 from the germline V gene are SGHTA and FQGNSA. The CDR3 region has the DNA TGTGCCAGCAGCCCGGGGGGGGCGGGTTTCGACGAGCAGTACTTC. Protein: CASSPGGAGFDEQYF.

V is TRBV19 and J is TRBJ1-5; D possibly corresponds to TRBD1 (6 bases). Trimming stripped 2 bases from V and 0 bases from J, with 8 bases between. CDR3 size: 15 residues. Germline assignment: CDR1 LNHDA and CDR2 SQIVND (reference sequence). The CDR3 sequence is CASSITQGSNQPQHF. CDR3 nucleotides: TGTGCCAGTAGTATAACACAGGGTAGCAATCAGCCCCAGCATTTT.

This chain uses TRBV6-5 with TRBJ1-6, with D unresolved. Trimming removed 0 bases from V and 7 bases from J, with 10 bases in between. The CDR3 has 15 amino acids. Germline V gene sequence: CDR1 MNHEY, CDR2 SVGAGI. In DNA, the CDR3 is TGTGCCAGCAGTTACTCAAGTAAGGGAAATTCACCCCTCCACTTT. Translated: CASSYSSKGNSPLHF.